The 10 T cell receptor beta chains presented below share a single source sample, sequenced in a study of T cells in Graves' hyperthyroidism and ophthalmopathy. RNA transcripts served as the template for amplifying TCR beta CDR3 regions. With the HTBI primer set, the TCR CDR3 went through a first round of RT-PCR. Via MiXCR, TCRdb re-called the multiplex PCR reads, giving one row per CDR3 protein. The sample records 200,000 to 300,000 distinct CDR3 sequences, 16% being singletons. The sequencing sample was made of blood. The origin of the receptors is a woman aged 18-30 years with Graves' ophthalmopathy.

This clonotype showed up many times. This rearrangement joins TRBV11-2 to TRBJ2-1, with D perhaps matching TRBD1 (5 bases). The CDR3 has 12 amino acids. Trimming pared 2 bases from V and 8 bases from J, leaving 7 bases between. Germline CDR1 reads SGHAT; CDR2 reads FQNNGV. CDR3 protein: CASSLRGYEQFF. The CDR3 DNA reads TGTGCCAGCAGCTTAAGGGGATATGAGCAGTTCTTC.

The J gene is TRBJ2-5, the V gene TRBV10-3; TRBD1 matches 9 bases. Germline assignment: CDR1 ENHRY and CDR2 SYGVKD. After removal of 0 bases from V and 5 bases from J, the junction contained 7 bases not matched to a gene. This CDR3 region has 16 residues. Here the CDR3 reads CAISESRTGGGETQYF. CDR3 DNA sequence: TGTGCCATCAGTGAGTCGCGCACAGGGGGCGGTGAGACCCAGTACTTC.

This clonotype was counted many times. CDR3 in DNA: TGTGCCAGCAGTCTTTCTGGCGGGGGGGCCATAGATACGCAGTATTTT. As protein: CASSLSGGGAIDTQYF. The V gene is TRBV12-3 or TRBV12-4, the J gene TRBJ2-3; 9 bases align to TRBD2. Trimming removed 5 bases from V and 5 bases from J; junction bases left unmatched: 11. The CDR3 totals 16 residues.

This clonotype was found many times. The V call is TRBV4-3, the J call TRBJ2-4; D not certain. The CDR3 has 12 amino acids. The V and J ends lost 0 bases and 7 bases respectively, with 4 bases between them. Germline CDR1 is LGHNA and CDR2 is YSLEER. The CDR3 spells CASSQEGNIQYF. The CDR3 DNA reads as TGCGCCAGCAGCCAAGAAGGCAACATTCAGTACTTC.

This clonotype has ten or more counts. This chain uses TRBV3-1 with TRBJ1-5, with 9 bases lining up with TRBD1. Per germline, CDR1 LGHDT and CDR2 YNNKEL (reference sequence). The CDR3 loop spans 13 amino acids. V trimming: 4 bases; J trimming: 6 bases; junction bases outside the gene matches: 1. CDR3 DNA: TGTGCCAGCAGCCGGACAGGGGTTCAGCCCCAGCATTTT. Translating gives CASSRTGVQPQHF.

CDR3 amino acids: CAWDPGLAGGYNEQFF. The CDR3 DNA follows: TGTGCCTGGGATCCGGGACTAGCGGGGGGGTACAATGAGCAGTTCTTC. V usage is TRBV30 and J usage is TRBJ2-1; 16 bases are a match to TRBD2. The CDR3 is 16 amino acids. CDR1 is GTSNPN, CDR2 SVGIG, per germline (reference sequence). J gave up 4 bases and V 5 bases, and 5 bases lay outside the gene matches.

This clonotype came up many times. This chain uses TRBV10-2 with TRBJ1-5, with D possibly TRBD1 on 5 matching bases. In germline, CDR1 is WSHSY, CDR2 SAAADI. The CDR3 has 14 residues. Trimming cost V 0 bases and J 7 bases, with 10 bases left between them. The CDR3 DNA is TGCGCCAGCAGTGAGTCGGGCAGGGACCAGCCCCAGCATTTT. Residues: CASSESGRDQPQHF.

The chain carries TRBV14 and TRBJ2-5; D remains unclear. Trimming removed 0 bases at V and 5 bases at J, with 7 bases between. The CDR3 sequence is 13 residues long. Per the germline V gene, CDR1 is SGHDN and CDR2 is FVKESK. The CDR3 protein is CASSQDWKETQYF. The CDR3 bases are TGTGCCAGCAGCCAAGATTGGAAGGAGACCCAGTACTTC.

This clonotype was seen repeatedly, ten times or more. The V call is TRBV7-9, the J call TRBJ2-1, with 10 positions matching TRBD2. J lost 8 bases, V lost 5 bases, and 6 bases had no gene match. CDR1 is SEHNR, CDR2 FQNEAQ, per germline (reference sequence). CDR3 length: 14 residues. CDR3 sequence: CASSHSLAGYEQFF. The CDR3 nucleotides are TGTGCCAGCAGCCACTCACTAGCGGGATATGAGCAGTTCTTC.

This clonotype was recorded many times. The rearrangement links TRBV20-1 to TRBJ2-2; 7 nucleotides agree with TRBD2. CDR3 length: 17 amino acids. CDR1 DFQATT and CDR2 SNEGSKA come from the germline V gene (reference sequence). V lost 3 bases, J lost 1 base, and 11 bases stayed unmatched. The CDR3 protein is CSASPNWRERNTGELFF. CDR3 bases: TGCAGTGCTAGTCCCAATTGGCGGGAGAGGAACACCGGGGAGCTGTTTTTT.